This T cell receptor beta chain was identified during a study of OX40 agonist ivuxolimab in advanced cancers. The overall study: Three patients had partial responses: one hepatocellular carcinoma, two cutaneous melanoma.

The protocol was immunoSEQ multiplex PCR, while the TCRdb copy is restricted to in-frame clones and leaves out a portion. The table includes some 85,000 clones, 90% to 95% detected once. V lost 1 base and J 5 bases, leaving 9 bases between the germline ends. This CDR3 spans 14 amino acids. The germline V gene has CDR1 MNHEY and CDR2 SMNVEV (reference sequence). This TCR came from an adult with an advanced solid tumor such as melanoma, head and neck, liver or kidney cancer. V is TRBV27 and J is TRBJ1-5; D gene unclear. Here the sequenced sample was CD4+ or CD8+ T cells sorted from blood, taken in a trial of the OX40 agonist ivuxolimab. The CDR3 protein is CASSLFTTDQPQHF. CDR3 bases: TGTGCCAGCAGTTTATTTACCACTGATCAGCCCCAGCATTTT.